This TCR beta chain originates from a study of blood T cell repertoires in COVID-19. Turning to the study itself: Spain, Italy and the United States supplied samples that represented acute and convalescent COVID-19.

The germline V gene has CDR1 MGHRA and CDR2 YSYEKL. V lost 1 base, J lost 0 bases, and 11 bases stayed unmatched. The CDR3 has 18 residues. In the original workflow: Reference gene primer amplification gave nucleated cell count estimates. Assay used: immunoSEQ multiplex PCR; TCRdb lists only in-frame clones, some missing. V and J calls plus clone size are reproduced from that table; the DNA served to infer D and trimming. In the table there are 80,000 to 130,000 clones, 88% of which are singletons. This clone occurred once. This receptor was taken from a woman in her sixties or seventies with acute or convalescent COVID-19. The J gene is TRBJ1-1, the V gene TRBV4-1, with 7 bases matching TRBD1. Sequencing used peripheral blood. The CDR3 DNA is TGCGCCAGCAGCCAAGCGGCCCAAATGACAGGGTTGAACACTGAAGCTTTCTTT. Its protein is CASSQAAQMTGLNTEAFF.